Listed below are T cell receptor beta chains from one sample, sequenced in a study of identifying expanded T cells in peripheral blood. Clones were read by immunoSEQ multiplex PCR, and TCRdb kept only the in-frame ones, dropping some. The repertoire holds roughly 63,000 clones, with roughly four fifths as singletons. Sequenced: blood. Receptors originate from a person aged 18 to 70 in good health. Each CDR3 is given with its conserved first and last residue. The D gene is left open where the match is weak. Size tells how often a clone was seen (once, few, many) or the class of an expanded clone, and some rows leave it out.

d_call: TRBD2
cdr3_length: 15
clone_size: many
j_call: TRBJ2-1
v_call: TRBV5-1
cdr3_aa: CASSLGPLAGSEQFF
cdr3_nt: TGCGCCAGCAGCTTGGGACCGCTAGCGGGGAGTGAGCAGTTCTTC

d_call: .
cdr3_length: 11
clone_size: .
j_call: TRBJ2-7
v_call: TRBV19
cdr3_aa: CASTDGQLQRF
cdr3_nt: TGTGCCAGTACCGACGGACAGCTCCAACGCTTC

d_call: .
cdr3_length: 14
clone_size: once
j_call: TRBJ1-2
v_call: TRBV9
cdr3_aa: CASSTDLSNYGYTF
cdr3_nt: TGTGCCAGCTCGACAGACCTCTCCAACTATGGCTACACCTTC

d_call: .
cdr3_length: 15
clone_size: .
j_call: TRBJ1-1
v_call: TRBV4-1
cdr3_aa: CASSQGVMGNTEAFF
cdr3_nt: TGCGCCAGCAGCCAAGGGGTTATGGGAAACACTGAAGCTTTCTTT

d_call: .
cdr3_length: 13
clone_size: .
j_call: TRBJ2-7
v_call: TRBV7-2
cdr3_aa: CASSSDRKREQYF
cdr3_nt: TGTGCCAGCAGCTCCGACAGGAAAAGGGAGCAGTACTTC

d_call: .
cdr3_length: 14
clone_size: .
j_call: TRBJ2-7
v_call: TRBV7-2
cdr3_aa: CASSLVSLAYEQYF
cdr3_nt: TGTGCCAGCAGCTTGGTTTCGCTAGCCTACGAGCAGTACTTC

d_call: .
cdr3_length: 15
clone_size: once
j_call: TRBJ2-4
v_call: TRBV9
cdr3_aa: CASSVAAGSGYIQYF
cdr3_nt: TGTGCCAGCAGCGTAGCGGCAGGGTCGGGATACATTCAGTACTTC

d_call: TRBD2
cdr3_length: 17
clone_size: once
j_call: TRBJ2-5
v_call: TRBV5-1
cdr3_aa: CASSQEASGGLQETQYF
cdr3_nt: TGCGCCAGCAGCCAAGAAGCTAGCGGGGGGCTCCAAGAGACCCAGTACTTC

d_call: TRBD2
cdr3_length: 15
clone_size: .
j_call: TRBJ2-3
v_call: TRBV7-7
cdr3_aa: CASSRSGLAGETQYF
cdr3_nt: TGTGCCAGCAGCCGGTCGGGGCTAGCGGGGGAGACGCAGTATTTT

d_call: .
cdr3_length: 14
clone_size: .
j_call: TRBJ1-1
v_call: TRBV25-1
cdr3_aa: CASSEYDRGGEAFF
cdr3_nt: TGTGCCAGCAGTGAATATGATCGGGGAGGTGAAGCTTTCTTT

d_call: .
cdr3_length: 14
clone_size: few
j_call: TRBJ1-5
v_call: TRBV5-6
cdr3_aa: CASSSLGGNQPQHF
cdr3_nt: TGTGCCAGCAGCTCCCTCGGGGGGAATCAGCCCCAGCATTTT

d_call: .
cdr3_length: 14
clone_size: .
j_call: TRBJ1-5
v_call: TRBV30
cdr3_aa: CAWSGGLYNQPQHF
cdr3_nt: TGTGCCTGGAGTGGCGGACTGTACAATCAGCCCCAGCATTTT

d_call: TRBD1
cdr3_length: 14
clone_size: .
j_call: TRBJ2-7
v_call: TRBV6-5
cdr3_aa: CASGIGTDYYEQYF
cdr3_nt: TGTGCCAGCGGGATCGGGACAGACTACTACGAGCAGTACTTC

d_call: .
cdr3_length: 14
clone_size: once
j_call: TRBJ2-1
v_call: TRBV4-3
cdr3_aa: CASSSRTGQSEQFF
cdr3_nt: TGCGCCAGCAGCTCTAGGACTGGGCAGAGTGAGCAGTTCTTC

d_call: .
cdr3_length: 14
clone_size: .
j_call: TRBJ2-7
v_call: TRBV5-6
cdr3_aa: CASSLTGLVYEQYF
cdr3_nt: TGTGCCAGCAGCTTGACAGGGTTAGTCTACGAGCAGTACTTC

d_call: .
cdr3_length: 15
clone_size: .
j_call: TRBJ2-6
v_call: TRBV5-8
cdr3_aa: CASKARGAGANVLTF
cdr3_nt: TGTGCCAGCAAGGCCAGGGGGGCTGGGGCCAACGTCCTGACTTTC

d_call: .
cdr3_length: 17
clone_size: .
j_call: TRBJ1-4
v_call: TRBV4-1
cdr3_aa: CASSQEPGGLNREKLFF
cdr3_nt: TGCGCCAGCAGCCAAGAGCCGGGGGGGCTAAATCGTGAAAAACTGTTTTTT

d_call: TRBD2
cdr3_length: 14
clone_size: .
j_call: TRBJ2-7
v_call: TRBV10-3
cdr3_aa: CAISPTSGSYEQYF
cdr3_nt: TGTGCCATCAGTCCAACTAGCGGATCCTACGAGCAGTACTTC

d_call: .
cdr3_length: 15
clone_size: .
j_call: TRBJ1-6
v_call: TRBV5-1
cdr3_aa: CASSSAGVYNSPLHF
cdr3_nt: TGCGCCAGCAGCTCGGCCGGGGTCTATAATTCACCCCTCCACTTT

d_call: .
cdr3_length: 18
clone_size: .
j_call: TRBJ1-2
v_call: TRBV19
cdr3_aa: CASSMRTLRGFQGYGYTF
cdr3_nt: TGTGCCAGTAGTATGAGGACACTTAGAGGGTTTCAAGGTTATGGCTACACCTTC

d_call: .
cdr3_length: 15
clone_size: .
j_call: TRBJ2-4
v_call: TRBV5-1
cdr3_aa: CASSLDGPEVNIQYF
cdr3_nt: TGCGCCAGCAGCTTGGACGGGCCCGAGGTAAACATTCAGTACTTC

d_call: .
cdr3_length: 14
clone_size: .
j_call: TRBJ2-5
v_call: TRBV7-9
cdr3_aa: CASSAGAVYGTQYF
cdr3_nt: TGTGCCAGCAGCGCAGGGGCGGTTTACGGGACCCAGTACTTC

d_call: .
cdr3_length: 11
clone_size: .
j_call: TRBJ1-1
v_call: TRBV7-9
cdr3_aa: CASSLEGAAFF
cdr3_nt: TGTGCCAGCAGCTTAGAAGGCGCGGCTTTCTTT

d_call: .
cdr3_length: 15
clone_size: .
j_call: TRBJ2-5
v_call: TRBV2
cdr3_aa: CASGLQGGRQETQYF
cdr3_nt: TGTGCCAGCGGATTACAGGGAGGGAGGCAAGAGACCCAGTACTTC

d_call: .
cdr3_length: 18
clone_size: .
j_call: TRBJ1-1
v_call: TRBV5-1
cdr3_aa: CASSLGGAVLRSNTEAFF
cdr3_nt: TGCGCCAGCAGCTTGGGTGGGGCGGTTTTGAGGTCGAACACTGAAGCTTTCTTT

d_call: TRBD1
cdr3_length: 15
clone_size: .
j_call: TRBJ1-2
v_call: TRBV7-2
cdr3_aa: CASSYYRDRGLSGTF
cdr3_nt: TGTGCCAGCAGCTATTATCGGGACAGGGGCTTGTCCGGGACCTTC

d_call: TRBD2
cdr3_length: 14
clone_size: .
j_call: TRBJ2-7
v_call: TRBV5-1
cdr3_aa: CASSLLAGAREQYF
cdr3_nt: TGCGCCAGCAGCTTACTAGCGGGAGCCCGCGAGCAGTACTTC

d_call: TRBD1
cdr3_length: 16
clone_size: once
j_call: TRBJ2-3
v_call: TRBV9
cdr3_aa: CASSVAVGQGTDTQYF
cdr3_nt: TGTGCCAGCAGCGTAGCAGTTGGACAGGGCACAGATACGCAGTATTTT

d_call: .
cdr3_length: 15
clone_size: .
j_call: TRBJ1-5
v_call: TRBV27
cdr3_aa: CASSLGGPSNQPQHF
cdr3_nt: TGTGCCAGCAGTTTAGGGGGACCGAGCAATCAGCCCCAGCATTTT

d_call: TRBD1
cdr3_length: 19
clone_size: once
j_call: TRBJ2-2
v_call: TRBV5-1
cdr3_aa: CASSLAIINDRGETGELFF
cdr3_nt: TGCGCCAGCAGCTTGGCTATCATCAATGACAGGGGAGAAACCGGGGAGCTGTTTTTT

d_call: .
cdr3_length: 15
clone_size: once
j_call: TRBJ2-4
v_call: TRBV4-2
cdr3_aa: CASSRGGPRGNIQYF
cdr3_nt: TGTGCCAGCAGCCGGGGGGGGCCCCGCGGAAACATTCAGTACTTC

d_call: .
cdr3_length: 14
clone_size: .
j_call: TRBJ1-2
v_call: TRBV7-2
cdr3_aa: CATPRGGGGYGYTF
cdr3_nt: TGTGCCACCCCACGGGGGGGAGGGGGTTATGGCTACACCTTC

d_call: .
cdr3_length: 15
clone_size: .
j_call: TRBJ1-1
v_call: TRBV10-3
cdr3_aa: CAISESGRLNTEAFF
cdr3_nt: TGTGCCATCAGTGAGTCTGGCAGGCTGAACACTGAAGCTTTCTTT

d_call: .
cdr3_length: 13
clone_size: .
j_call: TRBJ1-1
v_call: TRBV9
cdr3_aa: CASSPTSNTEAFF
cdr3_nt: TGTGCCAGCAGCCCAACATCGAACACTGAAGCTTTCTTT

d_call: TRBD2
cdr3_length: 14
clone_size: .
j_call: TRBJ2-5
v_call: TRBV2
cdr3_aa: CASTPGTRQETQYF
cdr3_nt: TGTGCCAGCACTCCCGGGACTAGGCAAGAGACCCAGTACTTC

d_call: .
cdr3_length: 15
clone_size: once
j_call: TRBJ1-5
v_call: TRBV27
cdr3_aa: CASSLYVPQGQPQHF
cdr3_nt: TGTGCCAGCAGTTTATACGTCCCGCAGGGGCAGCCCCAGCATTTT

d_call: .
cdr3_length: 11
clone_size: once
j_call: TRBJ1-3
v_call: TRBV20-1
cdr3_aa: CSGIGGNTIYF
cdr3_nt: TGCAGTGGGATCGGTGGAAACACCATATATTTT

d_call: .
cdr3_length: 13
clone_size: .
j_call: TRBJ2-7
v_call: TRBV30
cdr3_aa: CAWARQVRYEQYF
cdr3_nt: TGTGCCTGGGCAAGACAGGTTCGTTACGAGCAGTACTTC

d_call: TRBD1
cdr3_length: 14
clone_size: .
j_call: TRBJ2-5
v_call: TRBV2
cdr3_aa: CASSAGTAQETQYF
cdr3_nt: TGTGCCAGCAGTGCCGGGACAGCCCAAGAGACCCAGTACTTC

d_call: TRBD1
cdr3_length: 15
clone_size: .
j_call: TRBJ1-2
v_call: TRBV5-6
cdr3_aa: CASSLGQGRTYGYTF
cdr3_nt: TGTGCCAGCAGCTTAGGACAGGGTAGGACCTATGGCTACACCTTC

d_call: .
cdr3_length: 17
clone_size: once
j_call: TRBJ1-2
v_call: TRBV5-4
cdr3_aa: CASSLGGASGPTYGYTF
cdr3_nt: TGTGCCAGCAGCTTGGGGGGGGCGTCAGGGCCGACTTATGGCTACACCTTC

d_call: .
cdr3_length: 15
clone_size: .
j_call: TRBJ1-5
v_call: TRBV10-3
cdr3_aa: CAISDPVFSNQPQHF
cdr3_nt: TGTGCCATCAGTGATCCAGTTTTTAGCAATCAGCCCCAGCATTTT

d_call: TRBD1
cdr3_length: 15
clone_size: .
j_call: TRBJ2-5
v_call: TRBV19
cdr3_aa: CASSRKGGQGLTQYF
cdr3_nt: TGTGCCAGTAGCCGGAAGGGGGGACAGGGTTTGACCCAGTACTTC

d_call: .
cdr3_length: 15
clone_size: .
j_call: TRBJ2-2
v_call: TRBV5-4
cdr3_aa: CASSLSTQNTGELFF
cdr3_nt: TGTGCCAGCAGCTTGAGTACTCAGAACACCGGGGAGCTGTTTTTT

d_call: .
cdr3_length: 13
clone_size: once
j_call: TRBJ2-1
v_call: TRBV5-1
cdr3_aa: CASHQTGRNEQFF
cdr3_nt: TGCGCCAGCCACCAGACAGGACGCAATGAGCAGTTCTTC

d_call: TRBD1
cdr3_length: 17
clone_size: few
j_call: TRBJ1-5
v_call: TRBV27
cdr3_aa: CASKETGGAYSNQPQHF
cdr3_nt: TGTGCCAGCAAAGAAACAGGGGGGGCTTATAGCAATCAGCCCCAGCATTTT

d_call: TRBD1
cdr3_length: 13
clone_size: .
j_call: TRBJ1-2
v_call: TRBV9
cdr3_aa: CASSGQGGRGYTF
cdr3_nt: TGTGCCAGCAGCGGACAGGGGGGTAGAGGCTACACCTTC

d_call: .
cdr3_length: 13
clone_size: .
j_call: TRBJ2-3
v_call: TRBV7-2
cdr3_aa: CASRRGDSSTQYF
cdr3_nt: TGTGCCAGCAGACGGGGAGATAGCAGTACGCAGTATTTT

d_call: .
cdr3_length: 15
clone_size: .
j_call: TRBJ2-1
v_call: TRBV4-1
cdr3_aa: CASSQDGGTYNEQFF
cdr3_nt: TGCGCCAGCAGCCAAGATGGAGGAACCTACAATGAGCAGTTCTTC

d_call: .
cdr3_length: 14
clone_size: .
j_call: TRBJ1-1
v_call: TRBV11-1
cdr3_aa: CASSSERKNTEAFF
cdr3_nt: TGTGCCAGCAGCTCAGAACGGAAGAACACTGAAGCTTTCTTT

d_call: TRBD1
cdr3_length: 12
clone_size: .
j_call: TRBJ1-1
v_call: TRBV29-1
cdr3_aa: CSAGQLNTEAFF
cdr3_nt: TGCAGCGCGGGACAGCTGAACACTGAAGCTTTCTTT

d_call: .
cdr3_length: 17
clone_size: .
j_call: TRBJ2-1
v_call: TRBV15
cdr3_aa: CATSRDLPGIGGYEQFF
cdr3_nt: TGTGCCACCAGCAGAGATCTACCAGGAATAGGGGGATATGAGCAGTTCTTC

d_call: .
cdr3_length: 13
clone_size: .
j_call: TRBJ1-4
v_call: TRBV30
cdr3_aa: CAWSVQGTEKLFF
cdr3_nt: TGTGCCTGGAGTGTACAGGGAACTGAAAAACTGTTTTTT

d_call: .
cdr3_length: 16
clone_size: .
j_call: TRBJ2-3
v_call: TRBV13
cdr3_aa: CASSGAVRESGDTQYF
cdr3_nt: TGTGCCAGCAGCGGTGCAGTACGGGAGAGTGGAGATACGCAGTATTTT

d_call: .
cdr3_length: 13
clone_size: .
j_call: TRBJ1-2
v_call: TRBV30
cdr3_aa: CAWTKTGNYGYTF
cdr3_nt: TGTGCCTGGACGAAAACAGGGAACTATGGCTACACCTTC

d_call: .
cdr3_length: 15
clone_size: .
j_call: TRBJ2-7
v_call: TRBV6-1
cdr3_aa: CASSESLGQLYEQYF
cdr3_nt: TGTGCCAGCAGTGAATCGCTGGGACAACTCTACGAGCAGTACTTC

d_call: TRBD2
cdr3_length: 12
clone_size: .
j_call: TRBJ2-6
v_call: TRBV7-3
cdr3_aa: CASSQAGKVLTF
cdr3_nt: TGTGCCAGCAGCCAAGCGGGGAAGGTCCTGACTTTC